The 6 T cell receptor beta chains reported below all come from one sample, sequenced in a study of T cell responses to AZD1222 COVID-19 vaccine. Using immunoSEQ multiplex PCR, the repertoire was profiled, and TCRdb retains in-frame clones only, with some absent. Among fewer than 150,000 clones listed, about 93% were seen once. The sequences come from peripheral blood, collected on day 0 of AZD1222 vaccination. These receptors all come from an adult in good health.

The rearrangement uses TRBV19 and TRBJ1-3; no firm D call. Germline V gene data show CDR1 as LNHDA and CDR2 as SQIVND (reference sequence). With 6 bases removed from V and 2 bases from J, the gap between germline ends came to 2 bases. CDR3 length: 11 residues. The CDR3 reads CASRAGNTIYF. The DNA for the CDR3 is TGTGCCAGTAGGGCTGGAAACACCATATATTTT.

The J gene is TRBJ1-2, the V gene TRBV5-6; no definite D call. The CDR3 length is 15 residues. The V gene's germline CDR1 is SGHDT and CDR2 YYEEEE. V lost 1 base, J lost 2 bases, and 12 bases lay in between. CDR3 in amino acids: CASSLSRRTNYGYTF. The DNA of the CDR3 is TGTGCCAGCAGCTTGTCCAGGAGGACGAACTATGGCTACACCTTC.

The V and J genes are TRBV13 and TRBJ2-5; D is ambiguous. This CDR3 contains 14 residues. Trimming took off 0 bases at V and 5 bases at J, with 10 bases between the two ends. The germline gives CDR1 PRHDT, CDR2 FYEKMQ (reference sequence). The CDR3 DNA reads TGTGCCAGCAGCTTAGGTAGACCCGGGGAGACCCAGTACTTC. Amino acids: CASSLGRPGETQYF.

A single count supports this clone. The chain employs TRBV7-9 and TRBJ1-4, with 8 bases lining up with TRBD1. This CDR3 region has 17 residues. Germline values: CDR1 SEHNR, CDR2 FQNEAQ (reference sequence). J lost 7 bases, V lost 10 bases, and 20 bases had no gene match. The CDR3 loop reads CAIPWDRRSAGAEKLFF. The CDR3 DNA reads TGTGCCATCCCCTGGGACAGGAGATCCGCGGGAGCTGAAAAACTGTTTTTT.

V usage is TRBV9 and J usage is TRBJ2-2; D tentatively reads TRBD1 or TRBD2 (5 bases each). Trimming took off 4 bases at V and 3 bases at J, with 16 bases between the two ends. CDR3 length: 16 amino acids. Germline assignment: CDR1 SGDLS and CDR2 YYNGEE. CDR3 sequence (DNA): TGTGCCAGCAGCCCCCGGGGCGAGACCTACACCGGGGAGCTGTTTTTT. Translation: CASSPRGETYTGELFF.

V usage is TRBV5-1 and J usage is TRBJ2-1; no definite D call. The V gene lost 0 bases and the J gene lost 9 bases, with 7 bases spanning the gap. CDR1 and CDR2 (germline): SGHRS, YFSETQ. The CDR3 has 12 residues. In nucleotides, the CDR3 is TGCGCCAGCAGCTTGGGGCGCCTTGAGCAGTTCTTC. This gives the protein CASSLGRLEQFF.